This paragraph reports one T cell receptor beta chain. This sample is drawn from a study of blood T cell repertoires in COVID-19. Clones were sequenced by immunoSEQ multiplex PCR, and TCRdb holds only the in-frame ones, with some missing. Of 260,000 or so clones listed, roughly 87% are singletons. The CDR3 has 14 amino acids. V lost 4 bases and J 3 bases, leaving 13 bases between the germline ends. CDR1 and CDR2 (germline): WSHSY, SAAADI. Material: peripheral blood. This TCR derives from a man between 18 and 35 years old with active or convalescent COVID-19. V and J are TRBV10-2 and TRBJ2-7, with D possibly TRBD1 on 5 matching bases. The CDR3 spells CASSVQGSSYEQYF. The CDR3 nucleotides are TGCGCCAGCAGTGTCCAGGGAAGTAGCTACGAGCAGTACTTC.